The rows below give T cell receptor beta chains drawn from one sample of a study of T cell responses to AZD1222 COVID-19 vaccine. Some clones are missing from TCRdb's copy, which holds only in-frame ones; the method was immunoSEQ multiplex PCR. This sample has 100,000 or so clones; around 94% occur once, and the top ten carry more than 2%. The sequences come from peripheral blood, collected on day 0 of AZD1222 vaccination. These receptors were obtained from an adult in good health. The conserved cysteine and the conserved F or W are not part of the CDR3 here.

CDR3 protein	V gene	J gene
ASRGTGGYQPQH	TRBV6-5	TRBJ1-5
ASSFRGATRRGYT	TRBV28	TRBJ1-2
ASSELEGTEAF	TRBV25-1	TRBJ1-1
ASGGDTNYGYT	TRBV6-5	TRBJ1-2
ASSPGIGQSSYEQY	TRBV4-3	TRBJ2-7
ASSLHSEAF	TRBV7-2	TRBJ1-1
ASNSEPGNTIY	TRBV19	TRBJ1-3
ASSLVGQGGYEQY	TRBV11-3	TRBJ2-7
ASSPRVWREETQY	TRBV18	TRBJ2-5
ASSFWGVGYT	TRBV19	TRBJ1-2
ASSIEGQGADTIY	TRBV19	TRBJ1-3
ASSLAGSGNQPQH	TRBV5-4	TRBJ1-5
AWRQENTEAF	TRBV30	TRBJ1-1
ASSAGTQETQY	TRBV18	TRBJ2-5
ASSEGNPGNEQF	TRBV6-4	TRBJ2-1
ASSPDENQPQH	TRBV18	TRBJ1-5
ASSIYKGWENTIY	TRBV19	TRBJ1-3
ASSLDSEMNTEAF	TRBV7-8	TRBJ1-1